The rows below give T cell receptor beta chains drawn from one sample of a study of human T cells and chemical hapten exposure. TCRdb reprocessed the RACE reads via MiXCR and lists one record per CDR3 protein. The sample records under 40,000 distinct CDR3 sequences, roughly 12% being singletons. The specimen comprised whole blood, sampled in connection with sensitization to the hapten diphenylcyclopropenone (DPC). All receptors derive from a woman between 40 and 50 years old with alopecia areata. Some clones in this sample may be carry-over from other donors' samples. CDR3s include the opening cysteine and the closing phenylalanine or tryptophan. Fields, in order: CDR3 length, clone size, J gene, V gene, D gene, CDR3 DNA, CDR3 protein. A D gene is named only where the DNA matches it firmly. Only part of the rows carry a size: once, few, many, or a class if the clone is expanded.

19 | many | TRBJ1-5 | TRBV19 | TRBD1 | TGTGCCAGTAGTATAGGGTGGAGGGGGCGCGCAGGGAGCAATCAGCCCCAGCATTTT | CASSIGWRGRAGSNQPQHF
15 | . | TRBJ1-2 | TRBV7-3 | TRBD1 | TGTGCCAGCAGCACAAAACAGGGGCCGAGCTATGGCTACACCTTC | CASSTKQGPSYGYTF
13 | many | TRBJ2-1 | TRBV24-1 | . | TGTGCCACCGCTCGGGGGCAGGGCAATGAGCAGTTCTTC | CATARGQGNEQFF
13 | . | TRBJ2-3 | TRBV10-3 | . | TGTGCCACCCAGAAGACTAACCGGGATACGCAGTATTTT | CATQKTNRDTQYF
14 | many | TRBJ2-1 | TRBV11-2 | . | TGTGCCAGCAGCCCCGGGACAACATACAATGAGCAGTTCTTC | CASSPGTTYNEQFF
11 | few | TRBJ2-2 | TRBV5-1 | . | TGCGCCAGCCAAACGGGCGGGGAGCTGTTTTTT | CASQTGGELFF
14 | . | TRBJ1-5 | TRBV11-2 | . | TGTGCCAGCAGCTTAGAACGGGGTGTACAGCCCCAGCATTTT | CASSLERGVQPQHF
15 | many | TRBJ2-3 | TRBV6-1 | . | TGTGCCAGCAGGAGTAGCGGTGCTAGCACAGATACGCAGTATTTT | CASRSSGASTDTQYF
15 | . | TRBJ2-3 | TRBV7-9 | . | TGTGCCAGCAGCTCACCTAGGGTCGTTGGCTATACGCAGTATTTT | CASSSPRVVGYTQYF
15 | . | TRBJ1-1 | TRBV21-1 | . | TGTGCCAGCAGCAAACTCAGGCCAAGGAGGACTGAAGCTTTCTTT | CASSKLRPRRTEAFF
13 | many | TRBJ1-6 | TRBV28 | . | TGTGCCATCTCACTGCTCGGGGATTCACCCCTCCACTTT | CAISLLGDSPLHF
11 | many | TRBJ1-5 | TRBV6-2/TRBV6-3 | . | TGTGCCAGCAGCAACGGTCAGCCCCAGCATTTT | CASSNGQPQHF
14 | many | TRBJ1-1 | TRBV11-2 | . | TGTGCCAGCAGCCCGAAGTCCGGCTTTCCTGAAGCTTTCTTT | CASSPKSGFPEAFF
13 | few | TRBJ2-1 | TRBV6-6 | . | TGTGCCAGCAAGGAGACTATCTACAATGAGCAGTTCTTC | CASKETIYNEQFF
12 | once | TRBJ2-1 | TRBV2 | . | TGTGCCAGCAGTGAAGGGGGTACGGGTCGGTTCTTC | CASSEGGTGRFF
18 | many | TRBJ2-2 | TRBV3-1 | TRBD2 | TGTGCCAGCAGCCGAATTTGGAGCGGGGGGCCGAACACCGGGGAGCTGTTTTTT | CASSRIWSGGPNTGELFF
14 | few | TRBJ1-2 | TRBV3-1 | . | TGTGCCAGCAGCCAAGGACAGATAAACTATGGCTACACCTTC | CASSQGQINYGYTF
14 | many | TRBJ1-1 | TRBV7-9 | TRBD1 | TGTGCCAGCAACGACAGGGCGGGCGACACTGAAGCTTTCTTT | CASNDRAGDTEAFF
13 | medium-sized | TRBJ2-7 | TRBV7-2 | . | TGTTCCAGCAGCTTAGTACGGGGCTACGAGCAGTACTTC | CSSSLVRGYEQYF
13 | few | TRBJ2-7 | TRBV7-2 | . | TGTGCCAGCAGCCCACCAGGAAAGAGGGAGCAGTACTTC | CASSPPGKREQYF
16 | . | TRBJ2-3 | TRBV24-1 | . | TGTGCCACCAGTGAACGACAGGTACTCACTCGGAATACGCAGTATTTT | CATSERQVLTRNTQYF
16 | . | TRBJ2-1 | TRBV7-8 | TRBD1 | TGTGCCAGCAGCTTAACGTGGACAGGCATCTACAATGAGCAATTCTTC | CASSLTWTGIYNEQFF
11 | few | TRBJ2-5 | TRBV10-3 | . | TGTGCCACCAGCAGAGAAGAGACCCAGTACTTC | CATSREETQYF
13 | many | TRBJ2-7 | TRBV29-1 | . | TGCAGCGTTGAAGAAGGTACAGGGTACGAGCAGTACTTC | CSVEEGTGYEQYF
17 | many | TRBJ2-3 | TRBV2 | TRBD2 | TGTGCCAGCAGCGACTTCTTACTAGCGGATAGCACAGATACGCAGTATTTT | CASSDFLLADSTDTQYF
12 | . | TRBJ2-5 | TRBV20-1 | . | TGCAGTGCTAGTGTTCAGGGAGAGACCCAGTACTTC | CSASVQGETQYF
15 | many | TRBJ2-5 | TRBV2 | TRBD1 | TGTGCCAATGCTGGGTGGGGACAGGGTATCCGGACCCAGTACTTC | CANAGWGQGIRTQYF
11 | few | TRBJ2-1 | TRBV7-9 | TRBD1 | TGTGCCAGCAGCGGGGACAGGTCAGAGTTCTTC | CASSGDRSEFF
14 | many | TRBJ2-5 | TRBV30 | TRBD2 | TGTGCCGGCGCTTGGGGGGGTGCGCAAGAGACCCAGTACTTC | CAGAWGGAQETQYF
13 | few | TRBJ2-7 | TRBV20-1 | TRBD1 | TGCAGTGCTAGTTGGGACAGGGGCTACGAGCAGTACTTC | CSASWDRGYEQYF
13 | many | TRBJ2-7 | TRBV29-1 | . | TGCAGCGCCCGAGGGGACACCTGGGGCGAGCAGTACTTC | CSARGDTWGEQYF
16 | . | TRBJ2-7 | TRBV29-1 | . | TGCAGCGTTGCCGTCCGAGGAGGGGGAGAGGGAAACGAGCAGTACTTC | CSVAVRGGGEGNEQYF
17 | few | TRBJ2-5 | TRBV12-3/TRBV12-4 | TRBD2 | TGTGCCAGCAGTTTGGGTGGAAGCGGGGTTGTCCAAGAGACCCAGTACTTC | CASSLGGSGVVQETQYF
14 | many | TRBJ2-3 | TRBV12-5 | . | TGTGCTAGTGGTTTAGAGGTTAGCACAGATACGCAGTATTTT | CASGLEVSTDTQYF
14 | few | TRBJ1-1 | TRBV10-3 | . | TGTGCCATGCGTCCCGGGACGGTGAACACTGAAGCTTTCTTT | CAMRPGTVNTEAFF
13 | many | TRBJ1-1 | TRBV11-2 | . | TGTGCCAGCAGCTTGACAACCAACACTGAAGCTTTCTTT | CASSLTTNTEAFF
13 | many | TRBJ2-2 | TRBV3-1 | . | TGTGCCAGCAGCCTCCGGGCCACCAGGGAGCTGTTTTTT | CASSLRATRELFF
16 | many | TRBJ1-2 | TRBV10-2 | TRBD1 | TGCGCCAGCGGTAGGGGAGGAACAGGGGAACTATATGGCTACACCTTC | CASGRGGTGELYGYTF
16 | many | TRBJ2-2 | TRBV2 | . | TGTGCCAGCAGTGAGGGGGGTGTCGCGAACACCGGGGAGCTGTTTTTT | CASSEGGVANTGELFF
13 | many | TRBJ1-6 | TRBV25-1 | . | TGTGCCACCGAGGACAGCTATAATTCACCCCTCCACTTT | CATEDSYNSPLHF
15 | . | TRBJ1-6 | TRBV20-1 | . | TGCAGTGCTAGAGATAGGGGATCGGGTAATTCACCCCTCCACTTT | CSARDRGSGNSPLHF
14 | few | TRBJ2-7 | TRBV2 | . | TGTGCCAGCAGCGGAGGCTGGTATTCGAACGAGCAGTACTTC | CASSGGWYSNEQYF
13 | . | TRBJ2-1 | TRBV29-1 | . | TGCAGCGTTGAAGATGTACGTTACAATGAGCAGTTCTTC | CSVEDVRYNEQFF
16 | many | TRBJ2-2 | TRBV4-2 | TRBD2 | TGTGCCAGCAGCCACTTTAGCGGGGGAGGCACCGGGGAGCTGTTTTTT | CASSHFSGGGTGELFF
16 | few | TRBJ1-3 | TRBV6-2/TRBV6-3 | . | TGTGCCAGCAGCCGCCGGGACGCCCGCTCTGGAAACACCATATATTTT | CASSRRDARSGNTIYF